This is a list of T cell receptor beta chains from one sample in a study of response to subunit inactivated influenza vaccine. A single record per CDR3 protein comes from TCRdb applying MiXCR to the RT-PCR reads. This sample carries approximately 200,000 distinct CDR3 sequences, 13% to 15% of them seen once, and the ten largest clones take roughly 26%. Specimen: CD8+ T cells sorted from PBMCs, collected 4 to 6 days after vaccination. The receptors derive from a man aged 50 to 59 who received an inactivated influenza vaccine. CDR3s include the opening cysteine and the closing phenylalanine or tryptophan. A D gene is named only where the DNA matches it firmly. Clone size is stated in some rows and not others, as once, few, many or a class when expanded.

V gene: TRBV28; D gene: TRBD2; J gene: TRBJ2-1; CDR3 length: 14; clone size: -; CDR3 DNA: TGTGCCAGCACCCCGGGACTAGACTACAATGAGCAGTTCTTC; CDR3 protein: CASTPGLDYNEQFF
V gene: TRBV5-6; D gene: -; J gene: TRBJ2-1; CDR3 length: 15; clone size: few; CDR3 DNA: TGTGCCAGCAGCGTGGGGACAGCGGGGCTTAATGAGCAGTTCTTC; CDR3 protein: CASSVGTAGLNEQFF
V gene: TRBV28; D gene: TRBD2; J gene: TRBJ2-7; CDR3 length: 13; clone size: -; CDR3 DNA: TGTGCCAGCACACGAGCGGGAGTTCGGGAGCAGTACTTC; CDR3 protein: CASTRAGVREQYF
V gene: TRBV6-4; D gene: -; J gene: TRBJ2-2; CDR3 length: 14; clone size: -; CDR3 DNA: TGTGCCAGCAGTGACTCGGGGTTTACCGGGGAGCTGTTTTTT; CDR3 protein: CASSDSGFTGELFF
V gene: TRBV20-1; D gene: -; J gene: TRBJ1-2; CDR3 length: 11; clone size: few; CDR3 DNA: TGCAGTGCTAGTCTCGGGGACAGCTACACCTTC; CDR3 protein: CSASLGDSYTF
V gene: TRBV7-9; D gene: -; J gene: TRBJ2-3; CDR3 length: 12; clone size: -; CDR3 DNA: TGTGCCAGCAGCTTGTTATCAGATACGCAGTATTTT; CDR3 protein: CASSLLSDTQYF
V gene: TRBV20-1; D gene: -; J gene: TRBJ2-1; CDR3 length: 14; clone size: -; CDR3 DNA: TGCAGTGCTAATCCTATCTCGTCCTACAATGAGCAGTTCTTC; CDR3 protein: CSANPISSYNEQFF
V gene: TRBV5-6; D gene: -; J gene: TRBJ2-7; CDR3 length: 15; clone size: -; CDR3 DNA: TGTGCCAGCAGCTTGGTGGCAAGGTTGACCTACGAGCAGTACTTC; CDR3 protein: CASSLVARLTYEQYF
V gene: TRBV12-3/TRBV12-4; D gene: -; J gene: TRBJ2-2; CDR3 length: 15; clone size: -; CDR3 DNA: TGTGCCAGCAACCGACCTATTTTAAACACCGGGGAGCTGTTTTTT; CDR3 protein: CASNRPILNTGELFF
V gene: TRBV12-3/TRBV12-4; D gene: -; J gene: TRBJ2-5; CDR3 length: 16; clone size: -; CDR3 DNA: TGTGCCAGCAGTTTAGAGGGTTGGGTTTATCAAGAGACCCAGTACTTC; CDR3 protein: CASSLEGWVYQETQYF
V gene: TRBV7-8; D gene: TRBD2; J gene: TRBJ2-7; CDR3 length: 11; clone size: many; CDR3 DNA: TGTGCCAGCGGGTTAGCGGGCGAGCAGTACTTC; CDR3 protein: CASGLAGEQYF
V gene: TRBV4-3; D gene: -; J gene: TRBJ2-6; CDR3 length: 16; clone size: many; CDR3 DNA: TGCGCCAGCATCCCACAATTGGGCTCTGGGGCCAACGTCCTGACTTTC; CDR3 protein: CASIPQLGSGANVLTF
V gene: TRBV12-3/TRBV12-4; D gene: -; J gene: TRBJ1-6; CDR3 length: 15; clone size: -; CDR3 DNA: TGTGCCAGCAGTTTAGGACGGATAATTAATTCACCCCTCCACTTT; CDR3 protein: CASSLGRIINSPLHF
V gene: TRBV5-6; D gene: TRBD1; J gene: TRBJ1-3; CDR3 length: 14; clone size: many; CDR3 DNA: TGTGCCAGCAGCACTGACAGGGGGAGAAACACCATATATTTT; CDR3 protein: CASSTDRGRNTIYF
V gene: TRBV11-2; D gene: -; J gene: TRBJ2-3; CDR3 length: 13; clone size: -; CDR3 DNA: TGTGCCAGCAGCCTCTCGGGCCCAGATACGCAGTATTTT; CDR3 protein: CASSLSGPDTQYF
V gene: TRBV27; D gene: -; J gene: TRBJ2-1; CDR3 length: 15; clone size: -; CDR3 DNA: TGTGCCAGCAGTTCCAGCGGACACTGGCTCGATGAGCAGTTCTTC; CDR3 protein: CASSSSGHWLDEQFF
V gene: TRBV6-5; D gene: -; J gene: TRBJ1-1; CDR3 length: 15; clone size: few; CDR3 DNA: TGTGCCAGCAGTTACTCTGAGGGGCCCAACACTGAAGCTTTCTTT; CDR3 protein: CASSYSEGPNTEAFF
V gene: TRBV19; D gene: TRBD1; J gene: TRBJ1-5; CDR3 length: 15; clone size: few; CDR3 DNA: TGTGCCAGTAGTATAGTGGGACAGAGCAATCAGCCCCAGCATTTT; CDR3 protein: CASSIVGQSNQPQHF